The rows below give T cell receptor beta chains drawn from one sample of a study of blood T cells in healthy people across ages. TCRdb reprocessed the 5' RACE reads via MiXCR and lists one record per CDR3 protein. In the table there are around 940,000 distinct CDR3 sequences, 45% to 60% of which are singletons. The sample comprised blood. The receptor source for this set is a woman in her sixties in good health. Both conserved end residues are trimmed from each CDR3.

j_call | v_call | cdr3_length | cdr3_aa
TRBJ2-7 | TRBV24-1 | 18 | ATSDKLRRYDREQNYEQY
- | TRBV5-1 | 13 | ASSLGTEEIIEQY
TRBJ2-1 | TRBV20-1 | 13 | SARDKTSGRNEQF
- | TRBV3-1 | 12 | ASSQDLTSYEQY
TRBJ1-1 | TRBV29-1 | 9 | SVGTTTEAF
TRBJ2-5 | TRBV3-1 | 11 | ASSPPPKETQY
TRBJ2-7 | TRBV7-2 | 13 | ASSHRRDSSYEQY
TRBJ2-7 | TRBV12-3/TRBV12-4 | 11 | ASSPGMYYEQY
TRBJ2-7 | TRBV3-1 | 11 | ASSQNRAYEQY
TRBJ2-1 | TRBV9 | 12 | ASSDRTSGNEQF
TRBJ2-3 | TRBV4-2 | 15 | ASSQGGAGSDTDTQY
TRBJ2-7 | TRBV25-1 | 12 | ASRAGLSSYEQY
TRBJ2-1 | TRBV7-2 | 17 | ASSSRPHRLAAFYNEQF
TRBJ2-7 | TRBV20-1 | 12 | SARGDGVTYEQY
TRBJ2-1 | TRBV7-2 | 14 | ASRRGGESSYNEQF
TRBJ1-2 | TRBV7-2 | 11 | ASSLGKELGYT
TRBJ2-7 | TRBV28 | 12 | ASSRRDSPYEQY
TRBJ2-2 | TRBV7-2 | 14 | ASSLAGGVNTGELF
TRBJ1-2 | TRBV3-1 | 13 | ASASQDRGSYGYT
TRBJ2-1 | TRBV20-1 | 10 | SARDFTAEQF
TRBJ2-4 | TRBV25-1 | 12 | ASKGGAEKNIQY
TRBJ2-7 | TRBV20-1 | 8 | SASFGEQY
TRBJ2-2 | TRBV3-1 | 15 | ASSQDSGVRNTGELF
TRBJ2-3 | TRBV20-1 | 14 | SARRLAGGRTDTQY
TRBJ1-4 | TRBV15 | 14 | ATSSLRRDSNEKLF
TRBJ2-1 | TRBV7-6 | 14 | ASSHGDYETYNEQF
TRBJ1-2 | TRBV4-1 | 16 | ASSQARTGSLANYGYT
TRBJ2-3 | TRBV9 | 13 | ASSTRLAFGDTQY
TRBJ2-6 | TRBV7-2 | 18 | ASSLTDRGGTISGANVLT
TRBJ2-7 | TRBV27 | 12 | ASRRLAVRYEQY
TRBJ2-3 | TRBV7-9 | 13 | ASSAAGGSTDTQY
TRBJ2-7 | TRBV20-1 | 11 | SAPLGREYEQY
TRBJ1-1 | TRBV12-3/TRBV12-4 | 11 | ASSFGGATEAF
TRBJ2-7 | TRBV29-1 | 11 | SVMTGRYGEQY
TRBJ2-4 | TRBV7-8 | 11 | ASSGRAPNIQY
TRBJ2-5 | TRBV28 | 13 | ASRPRDPRRGAQY
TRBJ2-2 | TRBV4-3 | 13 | ASSQGQGGAGELF
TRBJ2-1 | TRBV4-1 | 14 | ASSQAPGLVYNEQF
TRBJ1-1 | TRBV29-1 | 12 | SAAASRGLTEAF
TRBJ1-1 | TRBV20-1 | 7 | SASYEAF
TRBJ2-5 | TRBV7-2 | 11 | ASSYPPLETQY
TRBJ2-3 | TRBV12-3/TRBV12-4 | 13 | ASSLGGQLTDTQY
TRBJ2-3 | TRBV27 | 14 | ASSLWAGNEADTQY
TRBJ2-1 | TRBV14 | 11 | ASSPLIYNEQF
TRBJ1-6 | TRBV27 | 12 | ASSFWGDDSPLH
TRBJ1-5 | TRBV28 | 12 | ASSTGGHGQPQH
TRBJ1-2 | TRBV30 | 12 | AWSNPPGDYGYT
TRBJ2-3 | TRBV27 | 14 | ASSFGAGGPIDTRY
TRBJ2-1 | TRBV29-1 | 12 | SAARENTYNEQF
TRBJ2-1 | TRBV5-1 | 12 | ASSLGAGFGEQF
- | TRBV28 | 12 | ASEESGVSHEQY
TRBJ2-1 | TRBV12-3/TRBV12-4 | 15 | ASSPMNSGRPYNEQF
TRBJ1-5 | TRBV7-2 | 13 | ASSSHGRQEQPQH